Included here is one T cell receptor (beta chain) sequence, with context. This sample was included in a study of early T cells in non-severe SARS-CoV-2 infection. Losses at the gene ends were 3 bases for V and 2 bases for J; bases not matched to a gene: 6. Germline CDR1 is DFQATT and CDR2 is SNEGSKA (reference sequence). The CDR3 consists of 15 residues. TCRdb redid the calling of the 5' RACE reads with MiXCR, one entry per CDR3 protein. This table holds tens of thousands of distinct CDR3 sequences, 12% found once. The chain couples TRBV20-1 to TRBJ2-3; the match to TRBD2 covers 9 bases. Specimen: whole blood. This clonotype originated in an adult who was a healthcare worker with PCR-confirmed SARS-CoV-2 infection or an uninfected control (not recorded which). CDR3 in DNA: TGCAGTGCTAGGCCCCTAGCGGGGACCACAGATACGCAGTATTTT. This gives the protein CSARPLAGTTDTQYF.